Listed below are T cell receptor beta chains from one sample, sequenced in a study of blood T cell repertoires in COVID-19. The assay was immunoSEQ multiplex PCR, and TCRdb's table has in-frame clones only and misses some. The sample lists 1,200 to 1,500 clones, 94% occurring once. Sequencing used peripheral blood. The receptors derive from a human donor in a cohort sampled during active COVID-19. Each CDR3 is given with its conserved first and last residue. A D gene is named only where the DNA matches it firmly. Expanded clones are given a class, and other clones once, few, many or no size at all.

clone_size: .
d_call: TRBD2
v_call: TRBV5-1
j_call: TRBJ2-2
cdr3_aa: CASTGTGAGTGELFF
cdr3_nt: TGCGCCAGCACCGGGACTGGAGCGGGGACCGGGGAGCTGTTTTTT

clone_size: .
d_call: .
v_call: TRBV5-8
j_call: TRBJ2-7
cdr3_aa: CASSPKAWGAPLYEQYF
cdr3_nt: TGTGCCAGCAGTCCAAAGGCGTGGGGCGCCCCGTTGTACGAGCAGTACTTC

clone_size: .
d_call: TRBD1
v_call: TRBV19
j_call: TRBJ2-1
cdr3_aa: CASSTRDRYHNEQFF
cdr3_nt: TGTGCCAGTAGTACCCGGGACAGGTACCACAATGAGCAGTTCTTC

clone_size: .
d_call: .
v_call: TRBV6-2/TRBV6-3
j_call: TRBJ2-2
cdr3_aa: CASSYGPTVRGTGELFF
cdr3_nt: TGTGCCAGCAGTTACGGCCCGACAGTCAGGGGCACCGGGGAGCTGTTTTTT

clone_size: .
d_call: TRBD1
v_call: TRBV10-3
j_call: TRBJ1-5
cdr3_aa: CAISEDRGRIGQPQHF
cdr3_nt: TGTGCCATCAGTGAGGACAGGGGGCGCATTGGTCAGCCCCAGCATTTT

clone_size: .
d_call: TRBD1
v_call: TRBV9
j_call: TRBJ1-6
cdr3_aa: CASSVGTGHSYNSPLHF
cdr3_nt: TGTGCCAGCAGCGTAGGGACAGGCCACTCCTATAATTCACCCCTCCACTTT

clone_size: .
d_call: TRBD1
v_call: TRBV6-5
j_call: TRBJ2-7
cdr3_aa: CASSFRDRVLYEQYF
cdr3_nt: TGTGCCAGCAGTTTCCGGGACAGGGTTTTGTACGAGCAGTACTTC

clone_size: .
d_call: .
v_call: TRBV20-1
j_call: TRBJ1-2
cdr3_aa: CSATDYGYTF
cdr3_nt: TGCAGTGCTACCGACTATGGCTACACCTTC

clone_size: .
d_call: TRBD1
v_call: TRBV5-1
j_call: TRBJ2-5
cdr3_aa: CASSWGQGGAETQYF
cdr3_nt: TGCGCCAGCAGCTGGGGACAGGGAGGGGCCGAGACCCAGTACTTC

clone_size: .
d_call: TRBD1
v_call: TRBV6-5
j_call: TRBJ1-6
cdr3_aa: CASSLRTGVPPLHF
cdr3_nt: TGTGCCAGCAGTCTTAGGACAGGGGTCCCACCCCTCCACTTT

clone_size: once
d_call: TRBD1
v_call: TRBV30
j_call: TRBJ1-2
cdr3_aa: CAWRVVGTGPLANYGYTF
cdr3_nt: TGTGCCTGGAGAGTGGTCGGGACAGGCCCCTTAGCTAACTATGGCTACACCTTC

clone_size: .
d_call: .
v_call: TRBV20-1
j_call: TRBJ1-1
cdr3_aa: CSASRGDTEAFF
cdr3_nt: TGCAGTGCTAGTCGGGGGGACACTGAAGCTTTCTTT

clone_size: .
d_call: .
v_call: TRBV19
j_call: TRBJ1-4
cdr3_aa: CASRSRGGGEKLFF
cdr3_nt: TGTGCCAGTAGAAGCCGGGGAGGAGGCGAAAAACTGTTTTTT

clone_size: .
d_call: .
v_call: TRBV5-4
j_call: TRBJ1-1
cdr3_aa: CASSLGQRNTEAFF
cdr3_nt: TGTGCCAGCAGCTTGGGACAGAGGAACACTGAAGCTTTCTTT